This T cell receptor (beta chain) was sequenced for a study of early T cells in non-severe SARS-CoV-2 infection. Study summary: Chains stayed unpaired after sequencing of bulk RNA from unsorted whole blood. Study-wide results and caveats: VDJdb-based matching was biased toward anti-spike CD8 responses and missed private and CD4 specificities.

The germline gives CDR1 LGHDT, CDR2 YNNKEL (reference sequence). V was pared by 2 bases and J by 8 bases, with 9 bases of the junction left unmatched. The CDR3 has 15 residues. Each single cDNA molecule received a unique molecular identifier. TCRdb analysed the 5' RACE reads with MiXCR anew, one entry per CDR3 protein. The table includes tens of thousands of distinct CDR3 sequences, roughly 9.2% detected once. Many counts were recorded for this clonotype. The antigen is not known. The receptor was derived from an adult who was a healthcare worker with PCR-confirmed SARS-CoV-2 infection or an uninfected control (not recorded which). The specimen sequenced was whole blood. This chain links TRBV3-1 with TRBJ2-1; 7 nucleotides align to TRBD2. The CDR3 bases are TGTGCCAGCAGCCAAAGCGGGACGCAGACGGATGAGCAGTTCTTC. Its protein product is CASSQSGTQTDEQFF.